This TCR beta chain was identified during a study of PD-1 blockade in classical Hodgkin lymphoma (dated by TCRdb to the early 2020s). A note on the overall study: Nivolumab dosing was 3 mg/kg intravenously every 2 weeks, continuing until either disease progression or unacceptable toxicity. A peripheral blood immune signature of response to PD-1 blockade in classical Hodgkin lymphoma was defined using TCR beta sequencing and CyTOF.

Taken with the paper, the label for time point translates to: cycle 2 day 1 (C2D1) of nivolumab. Every trial patient had relapsed after autologous stem cell transplantation, and cohorts A, B and C differed in prior brentuximab vedotin exposure. The trial cohort included fewer than 60 patients with relapsed/refractory classical Hodgkin lymphoma, and each patient had a best overall response of complete response, partial response or progressive disease. In the multi-cohort phase II CheckMate 205 trial, trial patients received single-agent nivolumab. An independent review committee assessed best overall response by applying the 2007 International Working Group response criteria. PBMCs from the trial were collected at three points: immediately before nivolumab initiation (C1D1), and during therapy at cycle 2 day 1 and cycle 4 day 1. After peripheral blood was drawn into 8 mL Vacutainer Cell Preparation Tubes, PBMCs were isolated by centrifugation and then cryopreserved.

The germline V gene sets CDR1 to MNHEY and CDR2 to SVGAGI. Measured from the cysteine to the phenylalanine, the CDR3 is 15 residues long. The DNA shown is the 45-base CDR3, in frame from base 1. V is pruned by 6 bases and J by 1 base, leaving 8 bases of the junction without a gene match. Overall results and qualifications from the work: Trial patients achieving complete response had baseline diversity similar to newly diagnosed patients, whereas partial responders and progressors had significantly lower diversity. Patients starting nivolumab less than 1 year after ASCT had lower diversity and were excluded from later analyses to avoid confounding by immune reconstitution. By C4D1, a significant rise was seen in CD4+ TCR diversity but not in CD8+ TCR diversity (p=0.0027 vs p=0.16), and the rise was most apparent among complete responders (p=0.02). The study covered only a single clinical trial cohort, and the causes of the repertoire differences, possibly disease activity or prior therapy, were still not defined. Baseline TCR diversity was reported to be lower in newly diagnosed patients than in healthy donors and to be lower still in relapsed/refractory patients.

Of note for this clone: The specificity of this receptor is unknown. Base qualities are not recorded, but no much larger clone differs from it by a single base.

Genomic DNA was isolated using the Qiagen DNeasy kit from unsorted PBMCs as well as from negatively selected CD4+ and CD8+ fractions. Amplification of TCR beta CDR3 regions was done by immunoSEQ multiplex PCR with primers that anneal to V and J segments. A synthetic immune receptor repertoire was used to minimize amplification bias, and any residual bias was removed computationally once sequencing was done. Concerning the study's data processing: Repertoire diversity was quantified as the Shannon entropy index using custom Python scripts. Unsorted, CD4+ and CD8+ repertoires were analyzed separately, except in combined analyses where CD4+ and CD8+ sequences were merged in silico. A clone was considered expanded if an increase in frequency of at least 2-fold after treatment relative to C1D1 was found, and a pseudocount of 0.5 was applied to clones undetected at baseline. Singleton clones were defined as clones with 0 or 1 copy at C1D1, and non-singleton clones were defined as clones with 2 or more copies. Clones expanded in unsorted samples were assigned a CD4+, CD8+ or unknown annotation through matching of protein sequences in sorted samples from the same patient. Diversity changes from C1D1 to C4D1 were tested in paired samples using Wilcoxon tests. TCRdb took this table from immuneACCESS and kept in-frame rearrangements with V and J called. Such tables lack part of the clones; where checked against another copy, unresolved V genes explain under half of the gap, and the rest is unexplained. From that table come the V and J calls and clone size; the DNA was used to work out D and trimming. Here the sample has approximately 90,000 clones; over 90% occur a single time. Less than 3% of the sample rests with the top ten.

The sequence joins TRBV6-5 to TRBJ2-7, with TRBD1 matching 8 junction bases. The source was peripheral blood mononuclear cells (PBMCs), collected before the second cycle of nivolumab. This TCR derives from a human donor with classical Hodgkin lymphoma. The CDR3 loop reads CASSTRGPSSYEQYF. The nucleotides read TGTGCCAGCAGCACCAGGGGGCCATCTTCCTACGAGCAGTACTTC.